The 25 T cell receptor beta chains presented below share a single source sample, sequenced in a study of early T cells in non-severe SARS-CoV-2 infection. MiXCR, applied by TCRdb to the 5' RACE reads, yields one record per CDR3 protein. The sample lists tens of thousands of distinct CDR3 sequences; roughly a sixth were seen once. Specimen: whole blood. The receptors shown here come from an adult who was a healthcare worker with PCR-confirmed SARS-CoV-2 infection or an uninfected control (not recorded which).

The rearrangement joins TRBV4-1 to TRBJ1-5; D not resolved. Trimming shortened V by 9 bases and J by 10 bases, and 19 bases separated the two germline ends. The germline gives CDR1 MGHRA, CDR2 YSYEKL. The CDR3 consists of 13 residues. CDR3 residues: CASKPWGNEPQHF. CDR3 bases: TGCGCCAGTAAACCTTGGGGAAATGAACCCCAGCATTTT.

This clonotype was recorded at least ten times. The CDR3: CASSTALQGRTGELFF. CDR3 coding DNA: TGTGCCAGTAGTACAGCCCTACAGGGGCGGACCGGGGAGCTGTTTTTT. V usage is TRBV19 and J usage is TRBJ2-2, with 7 bases fitting TRBD1. CDR1 and CDR2 from the germline V gene are LNHDA and SQIVND (reference sequence). Germline trimming cut 4 bases from V and 5 bases from J; bases unmatched to any gene: 10. This CDR3 has 16 residues.

The V and J genes are TRBV11-2 and TRBJ1-2; D ambiguous. Germline CDR1 is SGHAT and CDR2 is FQNNGV. V shed 1 base and J shed 1 base, with 7 bases lying between them. This CDR3 contains 14 residues. In DNA form, the CDR3 reads TGTGCCAGCAGCTTAGCCCTCCTTAACTATGGCTACACCTTC. This sequence encodes CASSLALLNYGYTF.

This clonotype was seen only a few times. The chain is built from TRBV11-2 and TRBJ2-7, with no clear D. There are 14 residues in the CDR3. Per the germline V gene, CDR1 is SGHAT and CDR2 is FQNNGV. Trimming shortened V by 2 bases and J by 6 bases, and 14 bases separated the two germline ends. CDR3 nucleotides: TGTGCCAGCAGCTTAAGCGACCCAGCTGGCGAGCAGTACTTC. Its translation: CASSLSDPAGEQYF.

The chain has TRBV28 and TRBJ1-3, with D unclear. The germline gives CDR1 MDHEN, CDR2 SYDVKM. V lost 7 bases and J 2 bases, leaving 6 bases between the germline ends. There are 12 residues in the CDR3. The CDR3 protein is CASIQTGNTIYF. CDR3 nucleotides: TGTGCCAGCATCCAAACTGGAAACACCATATATTTT.

The table lists this clonotype with a few counts. J is TRBJ2-7 and V is TRBV4-2, with TRBD1 as a possible D gene (6 bases). CDR3 length: 14 residues. V lost 1 base and J 6 bases, leaving 13 bases between the germline ends. CDR1 is LGHNA and CDR2 is YNFKEQ in the germline V gene. The CDR3 region has the DNA TGTGCCAGCAGCCAAGGCCTCAGGGGAAGCGAGCAGTACTTC. Translated, it gives CASSQGLRGSEQYF.

CDR3 region: CSARVPAGGYEQYF. Here the CDR3 DNA reads TGCAGTGCTAGAGTCCCAGCGGGAGGCTACGAGCAGTACTTC. The J gene is TRBJ2-7, the V gene TRBV20-1; 9 bases fit TRBD2. Trimming at V came to 1 base and at J to 3 bases, leaving 4 bases not matched to a gene. The CDR3 has 14 amino acids. Germline CDR1 is DFQATT and CDR2 is SNEGSKA (reference sequence).

This clonotype was observed a few times. This sequence joins TRBV6-5 and TRBJ2-1; TRBD2 agrees at 7 bases. J lost 2 bases, V lost 6 bases, and 10 bases had no gene match. This CDR3 has 16 amino acids. The germline V gene encodes CDR1 MNHEY and CDR2 SVGAGI. CDR3 loop: CASSPLTAGTYNEQFF. CDR3 coding DNA: TGTGCCAGCAGCCCCCTTACAGCGGGGACCTACAATGAGCAGTTCTTC.

V is TRBV5-6 and J is TRBJ1-1; a possible D gene is TRBD1 (6 bases). This CDR3 has 15 residues. From germline, CDR1 is SGHDT and CDR2 YYEEEE. V was cut by 4 bases and J by 0 bases, with 13 bases left in between. CDR3 amino acids: CASSTRGFMNTEAFF. CDR3 nucleotides: TGTGCCAGCAGCACAAGGGGGTTTATGAACACTGAAGCTTTCTTT.

The sample holds many counts of this clonotype. The chain couples TRBV20-1 to TRBJ2-5, with D perhaps being TRBD1 or TRBD2 (5 bases each). This CDR3 is 16 amino acids long. The germline V gene has CDR1 DFQATT and CDR2 SNEGSKA (reference sequence). The germline V and J ends were trimmed by 0 bases and 5 bases, with 19 bases remaining between them. Written as DNA, the CDR3 is TGCAGTGCTAGAGATCCTATCGGGGCTAGCCGGGAGACCCAGTACTTC. Residues: CSARDPIGASRETQYF.

V gene TRBV5-1 combines with J gene TRBJ1-1, with D hard to call. Trimming removed 1 base at V and 3 bases at J, with 4 bases between. This CDR3 is 12 amino acids long. Looked up from germline, CDR1 is SGHRS and CDR2 is YFSETQ. The CDR3 DNA sequence: TGCGCCAGCAGCTTGACGGACACTGAAGCTTTCTTT. Its protein is CASSLTDTEAFF. Complete variable domain (other parts from reference TRBV5-1 and TRBJ1-1): KAGVTQTPRYLIKTRGQQVTLSCSPISGHRSVSWYQQTPGQGLQFLFEYFSETQRNKGNFPGRFSGRQFSNSRSEMNVSTLELGDSALYLCASSLTDTEAFFGQGTRLTVV.

The table lists this clonotype with a few counts. The chain combines TRBV10-1 with TRBJ2-1; D unclear. Between the trimmed V and J ends, which lost 3 bases and 3 bases, there was a span of 6 bases. CDR3 length: 13 residues. CDR1 is WNHNN and CDR2 is SYGVQD in the germline V gene (reference sequence). As DNA, the CDR3 is TGCGCCAGCAGTGAATCCTACTACAATGAGCAGTTCTTC. It specifies CASSESYYNEQFF.

This clonotype showed up many times. The rearrangement uses TRBV28 and TRBJ2-2; 10 nucleotides line up with TRBD2. The germline V gene encodes CDR1 MDHEN and CDR2 SYDVKM. After removal of 4 bases from V and 3 bases from J, the junction contained 5 bases not matched to a gene. This CDR3 has 16 amino acids. DNA for the CDR3: TGTGCCAGCAGTTGGCGTAGCGGGGGGTACACCGGGGAGCTGTTTTTT. Translation gives CASSWRSGGYTGELFF.

This clonotype showed up just a few times. CDR3 sequence: CASSTEDGYTF. In nucleotides, the CDR3 is TGTGCCAGTAGTACGGAAGATGGCTACACCTTC. This rearrangement joins TRBV19 to TRBJ1-2; D remains ambiguous. Germline V gives CDR1 LNHDA, CDR2 SQIVND (reference sequence). Trimming took off 4 bases at V and 6 bases at J, with 6 bases between the two ends. The CDR3 is 11 residues long.

The chain is built from TRBV5-1 and TRBJ2-2, with D perhaps TRBD1 (6 bases). The V end was cut by 4 bases, the J end by 0 bases, with 10 bases between. This CDR3 region has 15 residues. The V gene's germline CDR1 is SGHRS and CDR2 YFSETQ. The CDR3 DNA reads TGCGCCAGCAGCAACAGGGAAGCGAACACCGGGGAGCTGTTTTTT. Encoded protein: CASSNREANTGELFF.

This clonotype was seen repeatedly, ten times or more. The rearrangement links TRBV28 to TRBJ1-1, with 9 bases identical to TRBD1. Trimming took 4 bases from V and 1 from J; bases not matched to a gene: 4. The V gene's germline CDR1 is MDHEN and CDR2 SYDVKM. The CDR3 is made up of 15 amino acids. The CDR3 coding sequence is TGTGCCAGCAGTTCCCCGGGACAGGGGAACACTGAAGCTTTCTTT. The encoded protein is CASSSPGQGNTEAFF.

This clonotype was found many times. V gene TRBV6-6 combines with J gene TRBJ1-4, with D possibly being TRBD1 (6 bases). Trimming took 2 bases from V and 0 from J, leaving 13 bases between them. The V gene's germline CDR1 is MNHNY and CDR2 SVGAGI (reference sequence). The CDR3 extends over 17 amino acids. In DNA, the CDR3 is TGTGCCAGCAGTTACGACCAAGGGGGAGCAACTAATGAAAAACTGTTTTTT. Translating gives CASSYDQGGATNEKLFF.

The chain couples TRBV11-2 to TRBJ1-2; D gene unclear. Germline V gene data show CDR1 as SGHAT and CDR2 as FQNNGV. Trimming removed 5 bases at V and 6 bases at J, with 10 bases between. The CDR3 covers 12 residues. The CDR3 here is CASSKRGDGYTF. CDR3 DNA: TGTGCCAGCAGCAAAAGAGGAGATGGCTACACCTTC.

About this clonotype itself: This may come from a read error, since a much larger clone is one base off. The CDR3 here is CASRRGTDTQCF. The CDR3 DNA reads TGTGCCAGCAGACGAGGCACAGATACGCAGTGTTTT. V is TRBV7-9 and J is TRBJ2-3, with no clear D. From germline, CDR1 is SEHNR and CDR2 FQNEAQ (reference sequence). The CDR3 covers 12 residues.

This chain connects TRBV12-3 or TRBV12-4 to TRBJ2-3, with D unresolved. CDR3 length equals 16 residues. The ends were cut back, 6 bases at V and 2 bases at J, with 18 bases in the middle. The CDR3 nucleotides read TGTGCCAGCAGCCCCCCGCCCCCCCGGTCCACAGATACGCAGTATTTT. It yields the protein CASSPPPPRSTDTQYF.

This clonotype showed up just a few times. This chain's CDR3 is CASSLQGSEQYF. The CDR3 DNA reads as TGTGCCAGCAGCTTACAAGGGAGTGAGCAGTACTTC. The chain couples TRBV7-2 to TRBJ2-7; possibly TRBD2 for D (5 bases). With 2 bases removed from V and 7 bases from J, the gap between germline ends came to 9 bases. CDR1 SGHTA and CDR2 FQGNSA come from the germline V gene. CDR3 length: 12 amino acids.

The chain employs TRBV7-3 and TRBJ2-2; TRBD1 matches 7 bases. This CDR3 has 14 residues. Per germline, CDR1 SGHTA and CDR2 FQGTGA. With V trimmed by 5 bases and J by 3 bases, 3 bases remained unmatched. CDR3 sequence reads: CASSPTGYTGELFF. CDR3 in DNA: TGTGCCAGCAGCCCGACAGGGTACACCGGGGAGCTGTTTTTT.

V usage is TRBV27 and J usage is TRBJ2-7; TRBD2 is a possible D gene (5 bases). This CDR3 comprises 14 residues. V lost 7 bases and J lost 0, with 13 bases in between. Germline V lookup: CDR1 MNHEY, CDR2 SMNVEV (reference sequence). The CDR3 spells CASTLDGSSYEQYF. CDR3 in DNA: TGTGCCAGCACCCTCGATGGGAGCTCCTACGAGCAGTACTTC.

The J gene is TRBJ2-6, the V gene TRBV28, with 10 bases fitting TRBD1. The germline CDR1 and CDR2 sequences are MDHEN and SYDVKM. The CDR3 has 17 residues. The junction had 13 bases not matched to a gene; V was cut back by 10 bases and J by 4 bases. The CDR3: CATHPGQGKGGANVLTF. CDR3 DNA sequence: TGTGCCACGCACCCGGGACAGGGGAAAGGAGGGGCCAACGTCCTGACTTTC. Complete variable domain (other parts from reference TRBV28 and TRBJ2-6): DVKVTQSSRYLVKRTGEKVFLECVQDMDHENMFWYRQDPGLGLRLIYFSYDVKMKEKGDIPEGYSVSREKKERFSLILESASTNQTSMYLCATHPGQGKGGANVLTFGAGSRLTVL.

This clonotype has just a few counts. This chain connects TRBV7-9 to TRBJ2-7, with a tentative D call TRBD2 (5 bases). Trimming shortened V by 8 bases and J by 0 bases, and 11 bases separated the two germline ends. Germline V gene lookup returns CDR1 SEHNR and CDR2 FQNEAQ (reference sequence). The CDR3 contains 13 residues. CDR3 in DNA: TGTGCCAGCGGTCCGGGAAGCTCCTACGAGCAGTACTTC. This codes for CASGPGSSYEQYF.